This TCR beta chain was retrieved from a study of cytomegalovirus exposure and HLA in healthy donors. General study findings and limits: Within the data, a cluster of highly shared sequence variants was likely a sequencing artifact. A later analysis found most CMV-associated TCR beta chains apparently HLA-restricted. The classifier, whose performance was assessed in both the original and validation cohorts, reportedly diagnosed cytomegalovirus status with high specificity and sensitivity.

For this clone: Its antigen is not known.

The germline V gene encodes CDR1 SGHAT and CDR2 FQNNGV. This CDR3 has 12 amino acids. Trimming removed 6 bases from V and 6 bases from J; junction bases left unmatched: 4. These donors counted as nominally healthy when sampled, but unrecorded immune exposures were likely. The PCR used 60 Vbeta and 13 Jbeta primers. The data were produced by immunoSEQ multiplex PCR, yet TCRdb's version contains in-frame clones alone and is incomplete. This table holds 150,000 to 200,000 clones, roughly four fifths found once. This receptor was taken from a woman aged 45-65 years in good health and CMV-seronegative. Sequencing was performed on PBMCs. The rearrangement joins TRBV11-2 to TRBJ1-1, with 7 bases fitting TRBD1. CDR3: CASSPQGPEAFF. CDR3 in DNA: TGTGCCAGCAGTCCACAGGGGCCTGAAGCTTTCTTT.